This TCR beta chain was identified in a study of blood T cell repertoires in COVID-19. Across the whole study: The United States, Italy and Spain provided the acute and convalescent COVID-19 samples. PBMCs, B-cell-depleted T cells, or T cells were the source of the cDNA or gDNA that made up the material.

V was pared by 0 bases and J by 1 base, with 8 bases between. This CDR3 is built from 14 residues. Germline lookup yields CDR1 SGHTS and CDR2 YDEGEE. Source study methods: Estimated nucleated cell counts came from reference gene primer amplification. The method was immunoSEQ multiplex PCR; TCRdb's version includes in-frame clones alone and lacks a portion of them. V, J and clone size are taken as reported in that table, and D and trimming were inferred from the DNA itself. The sample has 60,000 to 80,000 clones, about 82% seen once. The sequence derives from a man aged 50 to 59 with acute or convalescent COVID-19. Sequenced sample: peripheral blood. The V gene is TRBV5-8, the J gene TRBJ2-7; D may be TRBD1 (6 bases). The CDR3 spells CASSLGGQSYEQYF. The CDR3 DNA reads as TGTGCCAGCAGCTTGGGAGGACAGTCCTACGAGCAGTACTTC. Full variable domain (rest looked up from reference TRBV5-8 and TRBJ2-7): EAGVTQSPTHLIKTRGQQATLRCSPISGHTSVYWYQQALGLGLQFLLWYDEGEERNRGNFPPRFSGRQFPNYSSELNVNALELEDSALYLCASSLGGQSYEQYFGPGTRLTVT.